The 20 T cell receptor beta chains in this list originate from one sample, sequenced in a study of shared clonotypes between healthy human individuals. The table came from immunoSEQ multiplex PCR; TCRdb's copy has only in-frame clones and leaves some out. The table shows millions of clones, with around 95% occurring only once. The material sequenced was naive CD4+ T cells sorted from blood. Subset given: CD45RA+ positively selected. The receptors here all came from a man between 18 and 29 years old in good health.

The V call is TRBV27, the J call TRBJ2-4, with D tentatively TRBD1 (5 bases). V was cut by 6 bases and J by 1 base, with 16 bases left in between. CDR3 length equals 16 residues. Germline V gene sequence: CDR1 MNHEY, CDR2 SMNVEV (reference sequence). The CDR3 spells CASRQAAQVAKNIQYF. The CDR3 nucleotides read TGTGCCAGCAGACAGGCTGCTCAGGTTGCCAAAAACATTCAGTACTTC.

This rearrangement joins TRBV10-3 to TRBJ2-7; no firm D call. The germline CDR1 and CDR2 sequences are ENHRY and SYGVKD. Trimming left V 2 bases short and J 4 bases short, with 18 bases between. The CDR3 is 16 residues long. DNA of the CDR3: TGTGCCATCAGTGAGCCCAACAGCATTCCTCTATACGAGCAGTACTTC. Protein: CAISEPNSIPLYEQYF.

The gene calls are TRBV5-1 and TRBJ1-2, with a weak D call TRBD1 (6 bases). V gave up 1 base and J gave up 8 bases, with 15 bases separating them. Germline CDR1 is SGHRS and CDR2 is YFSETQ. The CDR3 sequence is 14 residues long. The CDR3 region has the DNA TGCGCCAGCAGCTTGTCACAGGGAGCGTTCGGCTACACCTTC. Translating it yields CASSLSQGAFGYTF. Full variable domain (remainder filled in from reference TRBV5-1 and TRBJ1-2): KAGVTQTPRYLIKTRGQQVTLSCSPISGHRSVSWYQQTPGQGLQFLFEYFSETQRNKGNFPGRFSGRQFSNSRSEMNVSTLELGDSALYLCASSLSQGAFGYTFGSGTRLTVV.

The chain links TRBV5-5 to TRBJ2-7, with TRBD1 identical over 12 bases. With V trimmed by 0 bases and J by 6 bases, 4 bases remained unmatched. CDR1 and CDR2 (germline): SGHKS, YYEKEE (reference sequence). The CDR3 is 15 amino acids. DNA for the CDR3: TGTGCCAGCAGCTTGGCGGGACAGGGGGCTCTCGAGCAGTACTTC. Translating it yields CASSLAGQGALEQYF.

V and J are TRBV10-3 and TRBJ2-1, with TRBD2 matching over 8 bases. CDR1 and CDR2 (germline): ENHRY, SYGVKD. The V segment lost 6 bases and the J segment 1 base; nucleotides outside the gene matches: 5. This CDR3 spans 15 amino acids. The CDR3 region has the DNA TGTGCCATCAGCGGGGGACTAGAGTCCTACAATGAGCAGTTCTTC. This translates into CAISGGLESYNEQFF.

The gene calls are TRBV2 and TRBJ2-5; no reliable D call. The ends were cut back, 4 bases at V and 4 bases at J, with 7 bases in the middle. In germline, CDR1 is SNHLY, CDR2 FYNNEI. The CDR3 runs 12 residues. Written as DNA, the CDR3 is TGTGCCAGCAGTGGGCCGGGAGAGACCCAGTACTTC. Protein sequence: CASSGPGETQYF.

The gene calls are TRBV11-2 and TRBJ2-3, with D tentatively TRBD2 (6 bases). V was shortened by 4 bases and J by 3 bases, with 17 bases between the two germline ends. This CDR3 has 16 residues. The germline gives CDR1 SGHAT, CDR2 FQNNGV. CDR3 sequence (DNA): TGTGCCAGCAGCTACGGGGGTCCTTCTGGAACAGATACGCAGTATTTT. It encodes CASSYGGPSGTDTQYF.

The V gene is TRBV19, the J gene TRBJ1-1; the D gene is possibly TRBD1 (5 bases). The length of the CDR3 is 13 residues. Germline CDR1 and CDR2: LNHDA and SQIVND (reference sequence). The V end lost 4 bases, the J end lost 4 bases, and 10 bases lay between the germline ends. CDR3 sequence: CASSSGGRTEAFF. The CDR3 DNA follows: TGTGCCAGTAGTAGCGGGGGACGCACTGAAGCTTTCTTT.

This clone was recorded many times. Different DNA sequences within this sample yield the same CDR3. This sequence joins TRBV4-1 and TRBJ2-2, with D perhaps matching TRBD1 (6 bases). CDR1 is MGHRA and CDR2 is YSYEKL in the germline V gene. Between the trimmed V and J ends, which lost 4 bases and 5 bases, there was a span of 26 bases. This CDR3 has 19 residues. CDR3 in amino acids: CASSPRAGQLISGTGELFF. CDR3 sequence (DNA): TGCGCCAGCAGCCCAAGGGCTGGACAGCTAATTTCTGGAACCGGGGAGCTGTTTTTT.

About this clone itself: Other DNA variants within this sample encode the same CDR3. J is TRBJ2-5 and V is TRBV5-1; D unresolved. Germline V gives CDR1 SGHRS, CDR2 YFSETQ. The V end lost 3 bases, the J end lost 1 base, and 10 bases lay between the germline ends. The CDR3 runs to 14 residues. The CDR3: CASSSTSVQETQYF. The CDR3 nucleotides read TGCGCCAGCAGCTCCACCTCGGTCCAAGAGACCCAGTACTTC.

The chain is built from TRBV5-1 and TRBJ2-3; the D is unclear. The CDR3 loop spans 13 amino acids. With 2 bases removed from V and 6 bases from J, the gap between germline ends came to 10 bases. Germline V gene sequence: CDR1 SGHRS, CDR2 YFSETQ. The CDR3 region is CASSFPPVDTQYF. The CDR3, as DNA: TGCGCCAGCAGCTTTCCCCCCGTTGATACGCAGTATTTT.

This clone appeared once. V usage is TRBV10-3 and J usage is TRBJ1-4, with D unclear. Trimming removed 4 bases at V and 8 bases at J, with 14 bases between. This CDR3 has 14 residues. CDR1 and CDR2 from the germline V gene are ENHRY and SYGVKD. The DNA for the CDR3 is TGTGCCATCAGTGGCAGTTCCGGGGAGGAAAAACTGTTTTTT. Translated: CAISGSSGEEKLFF.

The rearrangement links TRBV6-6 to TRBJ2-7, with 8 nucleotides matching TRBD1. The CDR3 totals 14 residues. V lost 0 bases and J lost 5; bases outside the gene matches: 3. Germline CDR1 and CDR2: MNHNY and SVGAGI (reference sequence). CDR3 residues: CASSYSQGGNEQYF. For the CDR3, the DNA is TGTGCCAGCAGTTACTCACAGGGGGGAAACGAGCAGTACTTC.

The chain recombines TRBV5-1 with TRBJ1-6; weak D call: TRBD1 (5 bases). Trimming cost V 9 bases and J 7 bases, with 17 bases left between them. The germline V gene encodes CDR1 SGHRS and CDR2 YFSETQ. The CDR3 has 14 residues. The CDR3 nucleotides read TGCGCCACCCGGATAGGGGAAGAAAATTCACCCCTCCACTTT. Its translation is CATRIGEENSPLHF.

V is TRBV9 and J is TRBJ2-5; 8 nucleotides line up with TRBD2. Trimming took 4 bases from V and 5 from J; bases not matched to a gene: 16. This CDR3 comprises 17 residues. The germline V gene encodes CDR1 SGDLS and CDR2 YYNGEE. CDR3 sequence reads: CASSLNGGAGASETQYF. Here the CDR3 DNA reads TGTGCCAGCAGCCTGAACGGGGGGGCAGGAGCCTCGGAGACCCAGTACTTC.

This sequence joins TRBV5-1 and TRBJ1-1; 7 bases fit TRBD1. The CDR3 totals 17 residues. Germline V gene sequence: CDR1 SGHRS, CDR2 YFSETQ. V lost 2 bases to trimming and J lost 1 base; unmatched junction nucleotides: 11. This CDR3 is CASSFRQGNIQNTEAFF. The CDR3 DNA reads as TGCGCCAGCAGCTTTCGACAGGGTAATATTCAGAACACTGAAGCTTTCTTT.

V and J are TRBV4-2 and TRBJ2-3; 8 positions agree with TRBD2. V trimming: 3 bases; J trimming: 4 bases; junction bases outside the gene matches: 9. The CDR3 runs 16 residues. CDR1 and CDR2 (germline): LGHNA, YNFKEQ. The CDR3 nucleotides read TGTGCCAGCAGCCAGGGGTCCCGGGGGGGATCAGATACGCAGTATTTT. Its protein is CASSQGSRGGSDTQYF.

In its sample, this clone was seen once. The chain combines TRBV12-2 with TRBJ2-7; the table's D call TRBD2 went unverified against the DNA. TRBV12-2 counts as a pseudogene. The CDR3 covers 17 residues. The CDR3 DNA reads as TGTGCAAGTCGGCTTTCCGGGACTAGCGGGAGTTTTTCCGAGCAGTACTTC. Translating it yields CASRLSGTSGSFSEQYF.

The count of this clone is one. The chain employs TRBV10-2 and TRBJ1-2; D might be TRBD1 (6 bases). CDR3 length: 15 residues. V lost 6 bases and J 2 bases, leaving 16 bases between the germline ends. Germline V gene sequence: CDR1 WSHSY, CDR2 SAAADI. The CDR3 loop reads CASSGGNRANYGYTF. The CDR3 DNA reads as TGCGCCAGCAGCGGGGGAAACAGGGCCAACTATGGCTACACCTTC.

CDR3 sequence reads: CASTSTEGTGNTIYF. The CDR3 region has the DNA TGTGCCAGTACCAGTACCGAGGGTACCGGAAACACCATATATTTT. The chain is built from TRBV25-1 and TRBJ1-3; D unclear. The length of the CDR3 is 15 residues. Deletions cut 9 bases from V and 4 bases from J, with 19 bases between. CDR1 is MGHDK, CDR2 SYGVNS, per germline. The entire variable domain, with the rest obtained from reference TRBV25-1 and TRBJ1-3, is as follows: EADIYQTPRYLVIGTGKKITLECSQTMGHDKMYWYQQDPGMELHLIHYSYGVNSTEKGDLSSESTVSRIRTEHFPLTLESARPSHTSQYLCASTSTEGTGNTIYFGEGSWLTVV.